The clone carrying this T cell receptor beta chain occurred a few times. Its antigen remains unknown. This sample was included in a study of T cells after yellow fever vaccination. Study observations and caveats: Although the secondary response was weaker, it peaked faster, at day 5 versus 15.

TCRdb reanalysed the 5' RACE reads using MiXCR and keeps one entry per CDR3 protein. The top ten clones hold 23% of a sample with around 330,000 distinct CDR3 sequences, more than 3% of them seen once. Trimming cost V 7 bases and J 6 bases; bases outside gene matches: 10. From germline, CDR1 is SEHNR and CDR2 FQNEAQ (reference sequence). The CDR3 sequence is 16 residues long. The clonotype comes from a young man who received the YFV17D yellow fever vaccine. V is TRBV7-9 and J is TRBJ2-1; 12 positions match TRBD2. The source material was PBMCs, sampled on the day of the yellow fever booster vaccination. CDR3: CASTMTTSGGINEQFF. The CDR3 bases are TGTGCCAGCACCATGACTACTAGCGGGGGGATCAATGAGCAGTTCTTC. Using reference TRBV7-9 and TRBJ2-1 for the parts outside the CDR3, the full variable domain is DTGVSQNPRHKITKRGQNVTFRCDPISEHNRLYWYRQTLGQGPEFLTYFQNEAQLEKSRLLSDRFSAERPKGSFSTLEIQRTEQGDSAMYLCASTMTTSGGINEQFFGPGTRLTVL.